This T cell receptor (beta chain) was sequenced for a study of T cell responses to AZD1222 COVID-19 vaccine. Study-wide points: After two AZD1222 doses, spike-specific TCR breadth and depth rose versus day 0.

Recipients boosted at about 4 weeks or about 12 weeks are pooled. From germline, CDR1 is SQVTM and CDR2 ANQGSEA. V was clipped by 1 base and J by 2 bases, with 11 bases between them. This CDR3 spans 14 amino acids. Libraries were prepared by immunoSEQ multiplex PCR; TCRdb keeps only in-frame clonotypes and omits some of them. The data contain about 93,000 clones, approximately 92% of them singletons. A note on this clone: Its matching antigen is unknown.

This TCR was sampled from an adult who received the AZD1222 COVID-19 vaccine. The rearrangement links TRBV29-1 to TRBJ1-1; possibly TRBD1 for D (5 bases). Here the sequenced sample was peripheral blood, taken 28 days after the second AZD1222 dose. The CDR3 DNA follows: TGCAGCGTTGAAGGTTTAGGACACAACACTGAAGCTTTCTTT. Translated, it gives CSVEGLGHNTEAFF.